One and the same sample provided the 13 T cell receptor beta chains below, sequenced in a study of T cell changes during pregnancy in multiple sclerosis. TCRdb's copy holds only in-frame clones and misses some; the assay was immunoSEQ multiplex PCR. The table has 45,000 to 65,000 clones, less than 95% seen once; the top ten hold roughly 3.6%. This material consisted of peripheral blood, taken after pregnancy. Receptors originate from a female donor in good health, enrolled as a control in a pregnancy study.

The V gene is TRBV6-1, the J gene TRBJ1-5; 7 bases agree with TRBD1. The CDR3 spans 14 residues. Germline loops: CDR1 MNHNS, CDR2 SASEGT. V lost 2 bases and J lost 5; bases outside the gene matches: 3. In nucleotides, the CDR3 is TGTGCCAGCAGTGAAACAGGGGAATATCAGCCCCAGCATTTT. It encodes CASSETGEYQPQHF.

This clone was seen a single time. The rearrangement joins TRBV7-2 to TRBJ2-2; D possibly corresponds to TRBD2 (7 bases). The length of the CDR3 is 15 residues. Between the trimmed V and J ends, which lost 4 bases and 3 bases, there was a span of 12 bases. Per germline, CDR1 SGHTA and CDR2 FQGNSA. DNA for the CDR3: TGTGCCAGCAGCTGGGGGGGCGAGGACACCGGGGAGCTGTTTTTT. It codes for CASSWGGEDTGELFF.

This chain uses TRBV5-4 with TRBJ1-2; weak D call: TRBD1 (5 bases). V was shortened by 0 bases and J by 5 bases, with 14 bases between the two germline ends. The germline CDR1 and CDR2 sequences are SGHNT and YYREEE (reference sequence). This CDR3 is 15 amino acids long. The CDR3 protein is CASSLDVGGTYGYTF. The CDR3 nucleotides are TGTGCCAGCAGCTTGGATGTGGGGGGTACATATGGCTACACCTTC.

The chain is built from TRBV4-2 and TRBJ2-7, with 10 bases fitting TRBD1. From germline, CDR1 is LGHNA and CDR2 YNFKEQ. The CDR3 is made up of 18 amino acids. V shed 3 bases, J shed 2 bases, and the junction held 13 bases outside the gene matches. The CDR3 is CASSQELRRDRGTYEQYF. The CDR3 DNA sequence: TGTGCCAGCAGCCAGGAATTACGTCGGGACAGGGGCACCTACGAGCAGTACTTC.

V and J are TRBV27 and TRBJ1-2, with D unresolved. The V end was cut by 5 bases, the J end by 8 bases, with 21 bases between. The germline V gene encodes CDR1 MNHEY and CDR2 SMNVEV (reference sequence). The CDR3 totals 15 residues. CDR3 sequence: CASSASLVGGRGYTF. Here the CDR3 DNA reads TGTGCCAGCAGTGCCTCCCTGGTTGGAGGAAGAGGCTACACCTTC.

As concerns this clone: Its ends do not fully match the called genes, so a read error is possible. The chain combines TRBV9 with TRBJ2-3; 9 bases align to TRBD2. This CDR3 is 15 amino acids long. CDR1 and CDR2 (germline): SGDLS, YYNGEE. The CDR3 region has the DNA TGTGCCAGCAGCGGGTCCGGGACTAGCATAGATACGCAGTATTTT. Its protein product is CASSGSGTSIDTQYF.

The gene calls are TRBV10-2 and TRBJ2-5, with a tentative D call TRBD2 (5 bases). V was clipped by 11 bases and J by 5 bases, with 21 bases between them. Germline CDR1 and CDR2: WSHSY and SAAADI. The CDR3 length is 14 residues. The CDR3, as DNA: TGCGCCTGCCATGAGGAGAGGGATGGGGAGACCCAGTACTTC. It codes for CACHEERDGETQYF.

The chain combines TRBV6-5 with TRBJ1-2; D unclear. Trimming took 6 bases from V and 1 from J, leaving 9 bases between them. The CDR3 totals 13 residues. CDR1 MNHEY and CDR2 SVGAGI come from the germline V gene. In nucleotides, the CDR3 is TGTGCCAGCAGCGGAACAGATAACTATGGCTACACCTTC. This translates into CASSGTDNYGYTF.

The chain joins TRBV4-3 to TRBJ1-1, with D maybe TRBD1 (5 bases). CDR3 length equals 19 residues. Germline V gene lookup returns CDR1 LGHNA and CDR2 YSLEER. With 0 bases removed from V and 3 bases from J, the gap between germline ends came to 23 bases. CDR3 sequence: CASSQEDEGRRGFDTEAFF. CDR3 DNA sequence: TGCGCCAGCAGCCAAGAGGATGAGGGTAGGAGGGGTTTCGACACTGAAGCTTTCTTT.

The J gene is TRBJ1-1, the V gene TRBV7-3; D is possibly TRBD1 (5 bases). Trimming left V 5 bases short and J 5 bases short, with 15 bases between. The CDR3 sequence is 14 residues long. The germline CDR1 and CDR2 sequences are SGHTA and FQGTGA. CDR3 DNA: TGTGCCAGCAGCCGTAGTCCAGGGAGGACTGAAGCTTTCTTT. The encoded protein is CASSRSPGRTEAFF.

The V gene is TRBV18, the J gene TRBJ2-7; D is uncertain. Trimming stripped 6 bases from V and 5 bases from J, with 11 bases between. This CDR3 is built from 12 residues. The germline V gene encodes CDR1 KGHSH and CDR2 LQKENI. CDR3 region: CASSTRLDEQYF. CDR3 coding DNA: TGTGCCAGCTCCACCCGACTGGACGAGCAGTACTTC.

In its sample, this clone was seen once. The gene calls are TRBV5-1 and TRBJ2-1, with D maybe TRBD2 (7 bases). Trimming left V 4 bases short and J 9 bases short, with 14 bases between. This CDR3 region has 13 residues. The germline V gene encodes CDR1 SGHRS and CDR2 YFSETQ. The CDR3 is CASSGGAAIEQFF. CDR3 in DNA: TGCGCCAGCAGCGGGGGGGCCGCGATTGAGCAGTTCTTC.

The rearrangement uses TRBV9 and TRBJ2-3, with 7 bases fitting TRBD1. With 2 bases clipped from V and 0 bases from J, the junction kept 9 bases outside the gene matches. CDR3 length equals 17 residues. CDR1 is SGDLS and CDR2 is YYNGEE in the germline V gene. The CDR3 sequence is CASSVNRGASSTDTQYF. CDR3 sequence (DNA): TGTGCCAGCAGCGTTAACAGGGGAGCTTCTAGCACAGATACGCAGTATTTT.